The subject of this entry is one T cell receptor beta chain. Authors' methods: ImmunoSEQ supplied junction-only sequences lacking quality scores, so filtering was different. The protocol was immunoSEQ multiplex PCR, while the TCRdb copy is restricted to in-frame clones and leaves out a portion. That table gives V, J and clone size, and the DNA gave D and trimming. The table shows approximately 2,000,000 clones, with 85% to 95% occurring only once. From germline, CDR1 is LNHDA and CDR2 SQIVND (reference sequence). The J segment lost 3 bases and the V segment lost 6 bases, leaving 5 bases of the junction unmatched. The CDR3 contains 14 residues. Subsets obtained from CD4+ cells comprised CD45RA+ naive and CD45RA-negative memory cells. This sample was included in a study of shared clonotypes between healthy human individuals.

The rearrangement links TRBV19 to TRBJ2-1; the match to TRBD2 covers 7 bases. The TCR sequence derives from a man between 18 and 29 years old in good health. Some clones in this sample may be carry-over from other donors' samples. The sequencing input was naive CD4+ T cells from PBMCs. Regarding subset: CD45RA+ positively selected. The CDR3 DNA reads TGTGCCAGTAGGAAGCGGGAACTCTACAATGAGCAGTTCTTC. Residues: CASRKRELYNEQFF.